This T cell receptor (beta chain) was profiled in a study of blood T cell repertoires in COVID-19. Study information: Material from acute and convalescent COVID-19 was sourced from the United States, Italy and Spain. PBMCs, B-cell-depleted T cells, or T cells were the source of the cDNA or gDNA that made up the material.

V shed 5 bases and J 6 bases; nucleotides not matched to a gene: 11. The germline CDR1 and CDR2 sequences are SGHTS and YDEGEE. The CDR3 length is 16 residues. Original processing notes: Counts of nucleated cells, estimated from reference gene primer amplification, were obtained. Measured with immunoSEQ multiplex PCR; TCRdb has only the in-frame clones, and not every one. That table supplies the V and J calls and clone size; D and trimming were determined from the DNA. The table has 250,000 to 300,000 clones, 70% to 75% seen once; the top ten hold about 3.5%. This receptor was identified in a woman of 80 years or more with acute or convalescent COVID-19. The rearrangement links TRBV5-8 to TRBJ1-6; 7 nucleotides match TRBD1. The sequencing input was peripheral blood. CDR3 bases: TGTGCCAGCAGAAAACAGGGGTTGGGCGCTAATTCACCCCTCCACTTT. Encoded protein: CASRKQGLGANSPLHF.